This T cell receptor (beta chain) was captured by sequencing in a study of vaccination effects on CD4 cells after COVID-19 (dated by TCRdb to between 2022 and 2023). Turning to the overall study: Participants received two doses of either the BNT162b2 or the mRNA-1273 mRNA SARS-CoV-2 vaccine. In two convalescent patients, pre-vaccine samples were collected 16 days and one week ahead of the first dose, 142 and 148 days after COVID-19 diagnosis. The study compared SARS-CoV-2 spike-specific CD4+ TCR repertoires before and after mRNA vaccination in COVID-19 convalescent patients and infection-naive vaccine recipients. Altogether, roughly 10 COVID-19 convalescent patients and several SARS-CoV-2-naive healthy vaccine recipients made up the full study. Cultures from other donors in the study were sequenced with the Oncomine TCR Beta short-read assay on an Illumina iSeq 100.

Including cysteine and phenylalanine, the CDR3 has 14 amino acids. This entry keeps only the CDR3 DNA: 42 bases, framed from base 1. V sheds 4 bases and J sheds 0 bases, leaving 8 bases between their ends. The CDR1 and CDR2 encoded by the germline V gene are SGHRS and YFSETQ. Here is what the overall study found, with its caveats: Clones induced by infection and clones induced by vaccination both contracted markedly at late timepoints after vaccination, which fits with T cell responses waning over time. For convalescent patients, new clones induced by the vaccine made up most of the post-vaccine spike-reactive repertoire, and these new clones were largely distinct from the clones induced by infection. The study was limited by a small number of convalescent patients and lacked early post-infection timepoints.

In the ViraFEST assay, PBMC were stimulated with viral peptide pools, and antigen-specific CD4+ T cell clonotypes were then identified by expansion using TCR sequencing. After roughly 11 days of culture, CD4+ T cells were isolated with the EasySep CD4+ T cell isolation kit. PCR-confirmed SARS-CoV-2 infection had occurred in convalescent patients between March and December 2020, before the Alpha, Beta and Delta variants emerged in the United States. Roughly 2 million PBMC per well were cultured in IMDM with about 4.5% human AB serum, 10 IU/ml IL-2 and gentamicin, plus 10 ug/ml peptides. For the negative control culture condition, an HIV-1 Nef peptide pool was used. On days 3 and 7, half of the culture medium was replaced with fresh IL-2-containing medium. Unless noted otherwise, every peptide stimulation condition was grown in triplicate wells. PBMC were separated from whole blood using Ficoll-Paque Plus gradient centrifugation and were then either cryopreserved at -140C or used fresh. The QIAamp micro DNA kit was used to extract genomic DNA from the cultured CD4+ T cells.

The method was the immunoSEQ multiplex PCR assay. DNA from the CD4+ T cells that had been cultured and isolated underwent TCR beta CDR3 sequencing. As for how the authors treated the data: Non-productive TCR sequences were removed and reads were trimmed to the CDR3 region, keeping CDR3s of at least 7 amino acids. The MANAFEST web app was used to identify antigen-specific clonotypes by comparing expansion in peptide wells with expansion in reference cultures. To count as positive, a clone had to show expansion at FDR<0.05 compared with the reference and with all other wells, an odds ratio above 5, and a frequency above 0.1% in two replicate wells. Clonotypes significantly expanded in SARS-CoV-2 spike wells and in at least one common cold coronavirus spike condition were defined as cross-reactive. CDR3 similarity was assessed by Levenshtein distance using the stringdist R package, and unrooted trees were constructed with ape in R 3.6.1. In TCRdb, the immuneACCESS table is reduced to in-frame sequences with V and J assigned. These tables do not hold every clone; where another copy was compared, an unresolved V gene accounts for under half, and the others remain unexplained. V and J calls and clone size are copied from that table; D and trimming were computed from the DNA. Counted in this sample were about 70,000 clones; 65% to 75% of them appeared once. The ten largest clones add up to 5% of the sample.

This clone was seen just once. Its binding antigen is unknown. No much larger clone exists at a distance of one base, and base qualities are not known. This receptor chain uses TRBV5-1 and TRBJ1-3, with the D gene call left open. Sequenced here: CD4+ T cells from PBMCs cultured with HIV peptides, sampled before COVID-19 vaccination. The cell subset or site label, read with the paper, signifies: HIV-1 Nef peptide pool negative control/reference culture. The receptor was derived from a human donor who had a prior SARS-CoV-2 infection. The DNA is as follows: TGCGCCAGCAGCCCGGACGCCTCTGGAAACACCATATATTTT. This sequence encodes CASSPDASGNTIYF.